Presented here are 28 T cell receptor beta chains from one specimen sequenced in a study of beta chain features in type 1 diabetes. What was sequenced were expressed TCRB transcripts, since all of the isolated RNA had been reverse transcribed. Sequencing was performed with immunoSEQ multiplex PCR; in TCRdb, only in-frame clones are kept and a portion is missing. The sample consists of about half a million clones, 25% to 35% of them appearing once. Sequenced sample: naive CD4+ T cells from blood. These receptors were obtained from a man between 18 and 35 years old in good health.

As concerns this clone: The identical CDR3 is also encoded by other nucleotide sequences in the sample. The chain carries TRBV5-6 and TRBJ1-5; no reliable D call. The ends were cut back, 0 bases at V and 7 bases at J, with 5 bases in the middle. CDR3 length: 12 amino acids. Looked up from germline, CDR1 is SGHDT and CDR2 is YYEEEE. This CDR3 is CASSLAGQPQHF. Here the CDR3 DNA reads TGTGCCAGCAGCTTGGCAGGCCAGCCCCAGCATTTT. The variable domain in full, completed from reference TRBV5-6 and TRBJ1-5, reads DAGVTQSPTHLIKTRGQQVTLRCSPKSGHDTVSWYQQALGQGPQFIFQYYEEEERQRGNFPDRFSGHQFPNYSSELNVNALLLGDSALYLCASSLAGQPQHFGDGTRLSIL.

This CDR3 is CASSLVGGMNTEAFF. The CDR3 DNA reads TGCGCCAGCAGCTTGGTTGGCGGCATGAACACTGAAGCTTTCTTT. The chain recombines TRBV5-1 with TRBJ1-1, with D hard to call. The V and J ends lost 0 bases and 0 bases respectively, with 9 bases between them. Germline CDR1 and CDR2: SGHRS and YFSETQ. The CDR3 spans 15 residues.

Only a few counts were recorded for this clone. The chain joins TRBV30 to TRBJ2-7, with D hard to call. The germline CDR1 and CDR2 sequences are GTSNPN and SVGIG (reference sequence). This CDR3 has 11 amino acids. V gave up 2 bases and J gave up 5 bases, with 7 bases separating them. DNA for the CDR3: TGTGCCTGGAGTTACACCCACGAGCAGTACTTC. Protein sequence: CAWSYTHEQYF.

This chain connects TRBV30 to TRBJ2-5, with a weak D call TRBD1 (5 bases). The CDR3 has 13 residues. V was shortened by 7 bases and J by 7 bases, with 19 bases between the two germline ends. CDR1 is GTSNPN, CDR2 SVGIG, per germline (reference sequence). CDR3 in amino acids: CAFVQGSLGTQYF. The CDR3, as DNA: TGTGCCTTCGTCCAGGGTTCGCTAGGGACCCAGTACTTC.

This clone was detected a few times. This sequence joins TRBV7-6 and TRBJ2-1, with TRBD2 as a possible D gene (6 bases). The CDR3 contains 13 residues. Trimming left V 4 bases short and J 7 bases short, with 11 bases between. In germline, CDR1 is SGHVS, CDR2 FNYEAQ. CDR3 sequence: CASSSGGINEQFF. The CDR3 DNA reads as TGTGCCAGCAGCTCTGGCGGGATAAATGAGCAGTTCTTC.

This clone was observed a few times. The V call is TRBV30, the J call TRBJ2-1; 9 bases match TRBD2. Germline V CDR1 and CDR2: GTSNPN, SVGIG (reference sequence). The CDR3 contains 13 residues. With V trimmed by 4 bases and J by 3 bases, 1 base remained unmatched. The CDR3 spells CAWTTSGYNEQFF. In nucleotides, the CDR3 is TGTGCCTGGACGACTAGCGGCTACAATGAGCAGTTCTTC.

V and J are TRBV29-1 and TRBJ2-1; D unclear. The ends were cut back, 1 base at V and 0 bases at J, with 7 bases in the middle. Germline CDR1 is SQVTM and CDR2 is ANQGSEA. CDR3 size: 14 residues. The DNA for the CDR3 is TGCAGCGTTGAAGGCCGGGTCTCCTACAATGAGCAGTTCTTC. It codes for CSVEGRVSYNEQFF.

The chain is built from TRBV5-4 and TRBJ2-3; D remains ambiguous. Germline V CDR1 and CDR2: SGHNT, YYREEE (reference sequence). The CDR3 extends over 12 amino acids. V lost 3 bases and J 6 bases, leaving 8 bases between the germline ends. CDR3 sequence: CASSYQTDTQYF. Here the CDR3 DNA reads TGTGCCAGCAGCTACCAGACGGATACGCAGTATTTT.

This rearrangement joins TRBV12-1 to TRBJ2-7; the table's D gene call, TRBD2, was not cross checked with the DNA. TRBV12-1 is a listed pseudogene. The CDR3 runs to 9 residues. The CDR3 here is CACGYEQYF. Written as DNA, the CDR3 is TGTGCCTGCGGCTACGAGCAGTACTTC.

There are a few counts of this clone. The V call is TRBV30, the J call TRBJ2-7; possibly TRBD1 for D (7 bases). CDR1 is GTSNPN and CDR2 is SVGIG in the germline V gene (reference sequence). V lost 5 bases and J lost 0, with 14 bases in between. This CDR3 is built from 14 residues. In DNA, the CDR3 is TGTGCCTGGGGGGGGACAGAGCACTCCTACGAGCAGTACTTC. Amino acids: CAWGGTEHSYEQYF.

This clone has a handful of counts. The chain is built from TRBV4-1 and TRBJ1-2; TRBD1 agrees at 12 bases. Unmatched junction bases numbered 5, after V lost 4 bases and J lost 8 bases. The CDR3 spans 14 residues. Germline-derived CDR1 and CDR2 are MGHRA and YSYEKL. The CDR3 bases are TGCGCCAGCAGCCCGGGACAGGGGGCTATAGGCTACACCTTC. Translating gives CASSPGQGAIGYTF.

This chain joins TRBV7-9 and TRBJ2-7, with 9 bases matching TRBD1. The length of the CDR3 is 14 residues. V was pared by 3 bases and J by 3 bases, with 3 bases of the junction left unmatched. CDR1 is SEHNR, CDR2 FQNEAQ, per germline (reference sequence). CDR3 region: CASSFGQGNYEQYF. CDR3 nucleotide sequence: TGTGCCAGCAGCTTTGGACAGGGGAACTACGAGCAGTACTTC.

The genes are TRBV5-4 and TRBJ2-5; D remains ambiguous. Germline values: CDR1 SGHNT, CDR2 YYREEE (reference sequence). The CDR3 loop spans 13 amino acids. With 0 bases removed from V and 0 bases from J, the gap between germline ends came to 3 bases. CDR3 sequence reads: CASSLGYQETQYF. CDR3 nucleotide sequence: TGTGCCAGCAGCTTGGGATACCAAGAGACCCAGTACTTC.

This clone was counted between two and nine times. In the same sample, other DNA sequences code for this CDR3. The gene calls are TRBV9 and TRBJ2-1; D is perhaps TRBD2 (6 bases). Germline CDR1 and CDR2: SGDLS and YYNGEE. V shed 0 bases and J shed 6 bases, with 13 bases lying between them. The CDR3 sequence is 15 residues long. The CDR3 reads CASSVGGGMGNEQFF. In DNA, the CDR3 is TGTGCCAGCAGCGTAGGTGGCGGGATGGGCAATGAGCAGTTCTTC.

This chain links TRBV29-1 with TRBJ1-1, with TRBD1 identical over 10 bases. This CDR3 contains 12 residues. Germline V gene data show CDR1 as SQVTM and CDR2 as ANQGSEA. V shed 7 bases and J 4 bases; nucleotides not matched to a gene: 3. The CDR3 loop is CSGDRGPTEAFF. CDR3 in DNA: TGCAGCGGCGACAGGGGGCCCACTGAAGCTTTCTTT.

The CDR3: CASSALRGSYNEQFF. For the CDR3, the DNA is TGTGCCAGCAGCGCTCTTCGCGGCTCCTACAATGAGCAGTTCTTC. This chain connects TRBV2 to TRBJ2-1; no firm D call. The ends were cut back, 6 bases at V and 0 bases at J, with 12 bases in the middle. Germline V gene lookup returns CDR1 SNHLY and CDR2 FYNNEI. This CDR3 is 15 amino acids long.

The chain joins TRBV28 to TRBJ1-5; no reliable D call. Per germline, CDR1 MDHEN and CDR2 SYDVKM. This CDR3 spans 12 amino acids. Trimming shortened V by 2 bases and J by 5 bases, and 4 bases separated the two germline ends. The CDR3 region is CASSLTYQPQHF. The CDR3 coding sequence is TGTGCCAGCAGTTTAACATATCAGCCCCAGCATTTT. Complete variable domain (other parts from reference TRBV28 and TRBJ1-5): DVKVTQSSRYLVKRTGEKVFLECVQDMDHENMFWYRQDPGLGLRLIYFSYDVKMKEKGDIPEGYSVSREKKERFSLILESASTNQTSMYLCASSLTYQPQHFGDGTRLSIL.

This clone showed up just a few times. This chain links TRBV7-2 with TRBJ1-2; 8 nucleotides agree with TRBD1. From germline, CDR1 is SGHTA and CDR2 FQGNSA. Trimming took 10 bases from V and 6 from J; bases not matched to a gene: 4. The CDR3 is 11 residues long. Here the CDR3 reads CANQGANGYTF. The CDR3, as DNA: TGTGCCAACCAGGGGGCTAATGGCTACACCTTC.

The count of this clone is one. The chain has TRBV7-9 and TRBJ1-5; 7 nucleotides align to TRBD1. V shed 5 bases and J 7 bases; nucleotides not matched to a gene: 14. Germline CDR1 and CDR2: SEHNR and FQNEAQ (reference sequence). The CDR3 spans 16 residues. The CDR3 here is CASSDHKTGTHQPQHF. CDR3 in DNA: TGTGCCAGCAGCGATCACAAGACAGGGACCCACCAGCCCCAGCATTTT.

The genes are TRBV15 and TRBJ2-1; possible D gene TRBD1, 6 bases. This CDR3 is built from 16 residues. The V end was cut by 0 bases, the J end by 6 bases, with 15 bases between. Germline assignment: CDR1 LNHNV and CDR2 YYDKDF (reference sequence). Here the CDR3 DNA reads TGTGCCACCAGCAGAGATCCAGGGGCGGGTTCCAATGAGCAGTTCTTC. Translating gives CATSRDPGAGSNEQFF.

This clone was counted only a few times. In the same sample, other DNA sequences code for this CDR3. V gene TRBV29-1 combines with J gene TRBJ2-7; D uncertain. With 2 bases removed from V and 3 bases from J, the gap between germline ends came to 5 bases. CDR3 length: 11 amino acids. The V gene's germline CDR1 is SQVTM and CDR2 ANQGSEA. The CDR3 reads CSVEISYEQYF. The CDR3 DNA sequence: TGCAGCGTTGAAATCAGCTACGAGCAGTACTTC.

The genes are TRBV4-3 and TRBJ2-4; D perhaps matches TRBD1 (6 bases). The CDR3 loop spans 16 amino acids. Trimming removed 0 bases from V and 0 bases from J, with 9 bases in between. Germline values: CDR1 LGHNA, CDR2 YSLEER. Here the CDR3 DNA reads TGCGCCAGCAGCCAAGAGAGGGGGTTAGCCAAAAACATTCAGTACTTC. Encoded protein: CASSQERGLAKNIQYF.

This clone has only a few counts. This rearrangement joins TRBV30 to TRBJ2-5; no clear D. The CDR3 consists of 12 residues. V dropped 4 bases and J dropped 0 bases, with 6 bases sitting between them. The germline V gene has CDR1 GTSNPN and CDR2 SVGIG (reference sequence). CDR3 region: CAWNGYQETQYF. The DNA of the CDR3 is TGTGCCTGGAACGGGTACCAAGAGACCCAGTACTTC. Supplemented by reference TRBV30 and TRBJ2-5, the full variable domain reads SQTIHQWPATLVQPVGSPLSLECTVEGTSNPNLYWYRQAAGRGLQLLFYSVGIGQISSEVPQNLSASRPQDRQFILSSKKLLLSDSGFYLCAWNGYQETQYFGPGTRLLVL.

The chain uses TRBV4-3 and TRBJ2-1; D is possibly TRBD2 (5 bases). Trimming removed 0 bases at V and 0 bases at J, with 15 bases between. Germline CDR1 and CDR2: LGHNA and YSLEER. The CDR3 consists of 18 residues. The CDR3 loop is CASSQDVGGGSSYNEQFF. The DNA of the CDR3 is TGCGCCAGCAGCCAAGATGTTGGTGGAGGAAGCTCCTACAATGAGCAGTTCTTC.

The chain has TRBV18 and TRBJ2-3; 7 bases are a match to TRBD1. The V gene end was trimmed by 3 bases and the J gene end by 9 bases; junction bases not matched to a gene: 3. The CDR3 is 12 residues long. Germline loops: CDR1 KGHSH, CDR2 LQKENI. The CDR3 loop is CASSPDRDTQYF. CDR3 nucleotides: TGTGCCAGCTCACCCGACAGGGACACGCAGTATTTT.

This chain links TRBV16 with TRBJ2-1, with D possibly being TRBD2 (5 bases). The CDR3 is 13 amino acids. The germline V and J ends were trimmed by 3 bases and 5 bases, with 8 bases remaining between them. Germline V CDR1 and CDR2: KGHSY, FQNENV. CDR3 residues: CASSHRRDNEQFF. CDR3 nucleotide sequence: TGTGCCAGCAGCCATAGGCGGGACAATGAGCAGTTCTTC. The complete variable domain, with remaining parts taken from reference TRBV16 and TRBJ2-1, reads GEEVAQTPKHLVRGEGQKAKLYCAPIKGHSYVFWYQQVLKNEFKFLISFQNENVFDETGMPKERFSAKCLPNSPCSLEIQATKLEDSAVYFCASSHRRDNEQFFGPGTRLTVL.

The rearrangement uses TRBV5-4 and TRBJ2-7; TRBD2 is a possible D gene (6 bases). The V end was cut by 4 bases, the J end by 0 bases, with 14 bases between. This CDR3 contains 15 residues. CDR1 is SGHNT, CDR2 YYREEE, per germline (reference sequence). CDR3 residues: CASSKQLSGSYEQYF. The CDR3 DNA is TGTGCCAGCAGCAAACAACTTAGCGGCTCCTACGAGCAGTACTTC.

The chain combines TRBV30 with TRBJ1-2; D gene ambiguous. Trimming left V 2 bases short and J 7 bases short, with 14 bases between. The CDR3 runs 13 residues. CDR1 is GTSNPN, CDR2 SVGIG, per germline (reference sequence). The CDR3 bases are TGTGCCTGGAGTAATGGCGGACCCTGTGGCTACACCTTC. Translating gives CAWSNGGPCGYTF. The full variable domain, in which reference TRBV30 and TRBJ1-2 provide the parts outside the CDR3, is SQTIHQWPATLVQPVGSPLSLECTVEGTSNPNLYWYRQAAGRGLQLLFYSVGIGQISSEVPQNLSASRPQDRQFILSSKKLLLSDSGFYLCAWSNGGPCGYTFGSGTRLTVV.